The 25 T cell receptor beta chains in this list originate from one sample, sequenced in a study of post-analysis software for immune sequencing data. Study-level points and caveats: Roughly five TRBV segments were significantly more frequent in patients than in controls. TRBV5-6, TRBV5-1 and TRBV20-1 were among these segments.

Unique-molecular-identifier-tagged TCR beta cDNA libraries were used. In TCRdb, the PCR reads were re-called with MiXCR into one record per CDR3 protein. Here the sample spans approximately 350,000 distinct CDR3 sequences, less than 40% being singletons. For these TCRs, the target antigens are not known. Sample: blood. The source of these receptors is a girl aged 10-17 years with multiple sclerosis.

The V gene is TRBV28, the J gene TRBJ1-6, with D maybe TRBD1 (6 bases). V was cut by 7 bases and J by 9 bases, with 10 bases left in between. Germline CDR1 MDHEN, CDR2 SYDVKM. This CDR3 has 12 residues. The CDR3 region is CASKKGGSPLHF. CDR3 in DNA: TGTGCCAGCAAAAAAGGGGGTTCACCCCTCCACTTT.

This clonotype has just a few counts. J is TRBJ2-5 and V is TRBV6-6; weak D call: TRBD1 (6 bases). Trimming took 6 bases from V and 3 from J, leaving 11 bases between them. CDR1 is MNHNY and CDR2 is SVGAGI in the germline V gene (reference sequence). The CDR3 consists of 13 residues. This CDR3 reads CASRAGTKETQYF. The CDR3 DNA is TGTGCCAGCAGAGCCGGGACAAAAGAGACCCAGTACTTC.

This chain uses TRBV20-1 with TRBJ2-1; TRBD2 aligns across 10 bases. This CDR3 spans 14 amino acids. The ends lost 6 bases at V and 7 bases at J; junction bases unmatched: 9. Germline assignment: CDR1 DFQATT and CDR2 SNEGSKA (reference sequence). The CDR3 DNA is TGCAGTGCGCCCCTAGCGGGAGTATTAAATGAGCAGTTCTTC. Its protein product is CSAPLAGVLNEQFF.

This chain uses TRBV5-1 with TRBJ2-4, with TRBD1 matching over 8 bases. The better agreement between TRBJ2-7 and the DNA end casts doubt on the J call. There are 15 residues in the CDR3. Germline V gene lookup returns CDR1 SGHRS and CDR2 YFSETQ. CDR3 in amino acids: CASSARTGTGNEQYF. The CDR3 region has the DNA TGCGCCAGCAGCGCCCGGACAGGGACTGGCAACGAGCAGTACTTC.

This clonotype has ten or more counts. The chain combines TRBV11-2 with TRBJ1-2; D unresolved. CDR3 length equals 14 residues. The ends were cut back, 1 base at V and 8 bases at J, with 14 bases in the middle. CDR1 is SGHAT and CDR2 is FQNNGV in the germline V gene. The CDR3 sequence is CASSLGAANSGYTF. The CDR3, as DNA: TGTGCCAGCAGCTTAGGGGCAGCCAACTCAGGCTACACCTTC.

This clonotype was counted only a few times. The chain is built from TRBV7-2 and TRBJ2-3; D uncertain. The V gene lost 2 bases and the J gene lost 4 bases, with 7 bases spanning the gap. CDR1 and CDR2 from the germline V gene are SGHTA and FQGNSA. CDR3 length equals 13 residues. The CDR3 region is CASSLLQADTQYF. The CDR3 bases are TGTGCCAGCAGCTTACTGCAGGCAGATACGCAGTATTTT.

Only a few counts were recorded for this clonotype. This chain links TRBV4-2 with TRBJ1-2; 7 nucleotides line up with TRBD1. CDR1 is LGHNA, CDR2 YNFKEQ, per germline. The CDR3 runs 15 residues. V lost 3 bases to trimming and J lost 2 bases; unmatched junction nucleotides: 6. CDR3 amino acids: CASSHGEGQNYGYTF. The CDR3 nucleotides are TGTGCCAGCAGCCACGGGGAGGGACAGAACTATGGCTACACCTTC.

This clonotype was counted a few times. The V gene is TRBV7-9, the J gene TRBJ2-3; a possible D gene is TRBD2 (6 bases). Germline assignment: CDR1 SEHNR and CDR2 FQNEAQ (reference sequence). V was clipped by 5 bases and J by 5 bases, with 14 bases between them. CDR3 length: 14 amino acids. This CDR3 is CASSPGTHGDTQYF. CDR3 nucleotide sequence: TGTGCCAGCAGCCCGGGGACTCACGGAGATACGCAGTATTTT.

The chain has TRBV27 and TRBJ2-1; 11 bases fit TRBD1. The CDR3 covers 13 residues. Germline CDR1 MNHEY, CDR2 SMNVEV (reference sequence). V lost 10 bases and J lost 7; bases outside the gene matches: 6. The CDR3 protein is CATAGQGVNEQFF. As DNA, the CDR3 is TGTGCCACCGCGGGACAGGGGGTTAATGAGCAGTTCTTC.

This clonotype was detected once. This chain joins TRBV7-2 and TRBJ1-2; 8 bases map to TRBD1. The CDR3 spans 14 residues. V gave up 2 bases and J gave up 6 bases; unmatched junction bases: 5. Germline V gene data show CDR1 as SGHTA and CDR2 as FQGNSA. This CDR3 reads CASSLFKTGDGYTF. The CDR3 nucleotides read TGTGCCAGCAGCTTATTCAAGACAGGGGATGGCTACACCTTC.

The chain is built from TRBV12-3 or TRBV12-4 and TRBJ2-7; 9 positions match TRBD1. The ends lost 7 bases at V and 6 bases at J; junction bases unmatched: 10. The CDR3 is made up of 14 amino acids. The CDR3 region has the DNA TGTGCCAGCACTTCCGGGACAGGGCGCCCCGAGCAGTACTTC. Protein sequence: CASTSGTGRPEQYF.

Only a few counts were recorded for this clonotype. The V and J genes are TRBV6-2 or TRBV6-3 and TRBJ2-6, with D possibly being TRBD1 (6 bases). Trimming took off 2 bases at V and 0 bases at J, with 14 bases between the two ends. CDR3 length: 18 amino acids. Germline lookup yields CDR1 MNHEY and CDR2 SVGEGT. The CDR3 coding sequence is TGTGCCAGCAGTTACAGGCGCCAGGGGTTCTCTGGGGCCAACGTCCTGACTTTC. It translates to CASSYRRQGFSGANVLTF.

This clonotype was detected a few times. V is TRBV4-1 and J is TRBJ2-1; D is possibly TRBD2 (6 bases). V was cut by 4 bases and J by 0 bases, with 13 bases left in between. CDR3 length equals 16 residues. CDR1 MGHRA and CDR2 YSYEKL come from the germline V gene. CDR3 nucleotide sequence: TGCGCCAGCAGCCTTACTACTAGCACCTCCTACAATGAGCAGTTCTTC. Translating gives CASSLTTSTSYNEQFF.

The rearrangement links TRBV20-1 to TRBJ1-4; D gene uncertain. There are 14 residues in the CDR3. Germline V gives CDR1 DFQATT, CDR2 SNEGSKA (reference sequence). V lost 5 bases and J 0 bases, leaving 10 bases between the germline ends. In nucleotides, the CDR3 is TGCAGTGCTCGGAGCACATCAACTAATGAAAAACTGTTTTTT. Its protein is CSARSTSTNEKLFF.

This clonotype was observed a few times. The rearrangement joins TRBV14 to TRBJ2-3; D gene ambiguous. Germline V gene lookup returns CDR1 SGHDN and CDR2 FVKESK. The length of the CDR3 is 16 residues. The V end was cut by 0 bases, the J end by 1 base, with 11 bases between. CDR3 in DNA: TGTGCCAGCAGCCAAGATAAAGTCCGGGGCACAGATACGCAGTATTTT. The encoded protein is CASSQDKVRGTDTQYF. Filled out from reference TRBV14 and TRBJ2-3, the complete variable domain reads EAGVTQFPSHSVIEKGQTVTLRCDPISGHDNLYWYRRVMGKEIKFLLHFVKESKQDESGMPNNRFLAERTGGTYSTLKVQPAELEDSGVYFCASSQDKVRGTDTQYFGPGTRLTVL.

The gene calls are TRBV28 and TRBJ2-4, with 10 bases lining up with TRBD1. V shed 7 bases and J 12 bases; nucleotides not matched to a gene: 9. CDR3 length equals 13 residues. Germline V gene lookup returns CDR1 MDHEN and CDR2 SYDVKM. CDR3 protein: CASIPGQGFPQYF. For the CDR3, the DNA is TGTGCCAGCATTCCGGGACAGGGGTTCCCTCAGTACTTC.

V usage is TRBV6-6 and J usage is TRBJ1-2; 7 nucleotides line up with TRBD1. V shed 5 bases, J shed 6 bases, and the junction held 15 bases outside the gene matches. Germline V gene lookup returns CDR1 MNHNY and CDR2 SVGAGI (reference sequence). The CDR3 is made up of 16 amino acids. CDR3 DNA: TGTGCCAGCAGTCGACAGGGAAGGTTCCCCCGTGATGGCTACACCTTC. It encodes CASSRQGRFPRDGYTF.

This clonotype was counted a few times. The rearrangement links TRBV11-2 to TRBJ2-1; TRBD1 or TRBD2 may be the D gene (7 bases each). CDR3 length: 19 residues. V lost 2 bases, J lost 2 bases, and 22 bases lay in between. Germline V gene data show CDR1 as SGHAT and CDR2 as FQNNGV. The CDR3 here is CASSLRGLAASSPYNEQFF. Written as DNA, the CDR3 is TGTGCCAGCAGCTTAAGGGGGCTAGCGGCTTCATCTCCCTACAATGAGCAGTTCTTC.

This clonotype was observed a handful of times. The chain uses TRBV7-2 and TRBJ1-5, with TRBD1 matching over 7 bases. Germline trimming cut 4 bases from V and 0 bases from J; bases unmatched to any gene: 6. Germline loops: CDR1 SGHTA, CDR2 FQGNSA. CDR3 length: 16 residues. CDR3 amino acids: CASSSGTVYSNQPQHF. The CDR3 DNA sequence: TGTGCCAGCAGCTCCGGGACAGTTTATAGCAATCAGCCCCAGCATTTT.

The rearrangement uses TRBV5-1 and TRBJ2-2; D is undetermined. Germline V gene sequence: CDR1 SGHRS, CDR2 YFSETQ. This CDR3 is built from 16 residues. The V gene lost 0 bases and the J gene lost 6 bases, with 15 bases spanning the gap. The CDR3 sequence: CASSLELGSMSGELFF. CDR3 sequence (DNA): TGCGCCAGCAGCTTGGAGCTGGGTTCGATGTCCGGGGAGCTGTTTTTT.

The V gene is TRBV29-1, the J gene TRBJ2-2, with TRBD2 matching over 8 bases. V dropped 6 bases and J dropped 0; count of bases not matched to a gene: 6. CDR3 length: 15 amino acids. CDR1 SQVTM and CDR2 ANQGSEA come from the germline V gene. Here the CDR3 reads CSVHGGATNTGELFF. The CDR3, as DNA: TGCAGCGTCCACGGGGGGGCCACGAACACCGGGGAGCTGTTTTTT.

In its sample, this clonotype was seen many times. The rearrangement uses TRBV27 and TRBJ2-5, with TRBD2 identical over 7 bases. The J call is doubtful: the DNA matches TRBJ2-7 better. Germline CDR1 reads MNHEY; CDR2 reads SMNVEV (reference sequence). There are 14 residues in the CDR3. The CDR3, as DNA: TGTGCCAGCAGTTTATTCGGGGGGTCTTACGAGCAGTACTTC. This sequence encodes CASSLFGGSYEQYF.

This clonotype was seen only a few times. The junction departs from the called germline gene at one end, perhaps through a read error. The chain is built from TRBV5-1 and TRBJ2-7; weak D call: TRBD1 (6 bases). CDR1 is SGHRS, CDR2 YFSETQ, per germline. The CDR3 loop spans 13 amino acids. In DNA, the CDR3 is TGCGCCAGCAGCCGACAGGACTCCTACAAGCAGTACTTC. Protein product: CASSRQDSYKQYF. Combining the CDR3 with reference TRBV5-1 and TRBJ2-7 gives the whole variable domain KAGVTQTPRYLIKTRGQQVTLSCSPISGHRSVSWYQQTPGQGLQFLFEYFSETQRNKGNFPGRFSGRQFSNSRSEMNVSTLELGDSALYLCASSRQDSYKQYFGPGTRLTVT.

The rearrangement uses TRBV28 and TRBJ1-5, with D uncertain. This CDR3 has 12 amino acids. Trimming removed 3 bases from V and 3 bases from J, with 3 bases in between. The germline V gene has CDR1 MDHEN and CDR2 SYDVKM. The CDR3 DNA sequence: TGTGCCAGCAGTTTTGCCAATCAGCCCCAGCATTTT. The encoded protein is CASSFANQPQHF.

The CDR3 sequence: CASSFARKEAFF. In DNA, the CDR3 is TGTGCCAGCAGTTTTGCCAGAAAGGAAGCTTTCTTT. This chain links TRBV12-3 or TRBV12-4 with TRBJ1-1, with D unresolved. This CDR3 has 12 amino acids. V lost 3 bases, J lost 8 bases, and 10 bases lay in between.